This TCR beta chain is from a study of control samples from healthy donors and cancer patients. The data were produced by immunoSEQ multiplex PCR, yet TCRdb's version contains in-frame clones alone and is incomplete. The sample holds tens of thousands of clones; roughly nine tenths are singletons and the top ten take about 9.5%. What was sequenced was PBMCs. The clonotype originates from a woman aged 45 to 65 with colorectal cancer.

The CDR3 reads CASKRKGTAANTGELFF. In DNA, the CDR3 is TGTGCCAGCAAAAGAAAAGGGACAGCCGCGAACACCGGGGAGCTGTTTTTT. The rearrangement joins TRBV27 to TRBJ2-2; 7 nucleotides match TRBD1. Germline CDR1 is MNHEY and CDR2 is SMNVEV (reference sequence). The CDR3 has 17 residues. With V trimmed by 7 bases and J by 0 bases, 11 bases remained unmatched.